What follows are 21 T cell receptor beta chains derived from one specimen sequenced in a study of memory CD4+ T cells and cytomegalovirus serostatus (dated by TCRdb to between 2017 and 2020). The method was the immunoSEQ multiplex PCR assay. TCRdb's version of the immuneACCESS table is confined to in-frame rearrangements and falls short of the full clone set. An unresolved V gene accounts for under half of the shortfall where checked; the remainder is of unknown origin. The sample includes just under 60,000 clones, with 81% observed a single time. The ten largest clones represent 0.8% to 1.2% of the sample. A FACSAria II was used to sort memory CD4+ T cells, defined as single viable CD3+CD4+CD8-CD45RO+ cells. Sequencing was done on a sample of memory CD4+ T cells from blood. The origin of the receptors is an adult in good health and CMV-seronegative.

This clone has a count of ten or more. The V call is TRBV7-6, the J call TRBJ1-2; D unclear. The germline V gene encodes CDR1 SGHVS and CDR2 FNYEAQ. Trimming cost V 5 bases and J 7 bases, with 11 bases left between them. CDR3 length equals 12 residues. The CDR3 is CASSPGPLGYTF. Here the CDR3 DNA reads TGTGCCAGCAGCCCGGGTCCCCTTGGCTACACCTTC.

This rearrangement joins TRBV28 to TRBJ1-2; 9 bases match TRBD1. V shed 7 bases, J shed 5 bases, and the junction held 11 bases outside the gene matches. The CDR3 loop spans 15 amino acids. CDR1 and CDR2 from the germline V gene are MDHEN and SYDVKM. The CDR3 loop is CASTESGGQGYGYTF. The CDR3 nucleotides are TGTGCCAGCACCGAATCGGGAGGACAGGGGTATGGCTACACCTTC.

The J gene is TRBJ1-2, the V gene TRBV6-5; 9 bases map to TRBD1. Losses at the gene ends were 6 bases for V and 4 bases for J; bases not matched to a gene: 6. The CDR3 has 14 amino acids. CDR1 is MNHEY and CDR2 is SVGAGI in the germline V gene. The CDR3 reads CASSRDRVSYGYTF. CDR3 DNA sequence: TGTGCCAGCAGCAGGGACAGGGTGAGCTATGGCTACACCTTC.

This sequence joins TRBV9 and TRBJ2-1; D could derive from TRBD1 or TRBD2 (5 bases each). Germline V gives CDR1 SGDLS, CDR2 YYNGEE. CDR3 length equals 15 residues. V was clipped by 4 bases and J by 2 bases, with 13 bases between them. The DNA of the CDR3 is TGTGCCAGCAGCACCGGGACGTTGACCTACAATGAGCAGTTCTTC. Translating gives CASSTGTLTYNEQFF.

CDR3 region: CASSFTRGSEQYF. CDR3 in DNA: TGTGCCAGCAGTTTCACACGCGGCTCCGAGCAGTACTTC. This sequence joins TRBV7-2 and TRBJ2-7; no clear D gene. Trimming cost V 6 bases and J 6 bases, with 15 bases left between them. The CDR3 contains 13 residues. From germline, CDR1 is SGHTA and CDR2 FQGNSA.

The chain joins TRBV7-9 to TRBJ1-2; 9 nucleotides align to TRBD1. Germline CDR1 SEHNR, CDR2 FQNEAQ (reference sequence). This CDR3 spans 14 amino acids. Unmatched junction bases numbered 5, after V lost 5 bases and J lost 4 bases. The CDR3 protein is CASSPGTGTYGYTF. The CDR3 nucleotides are TGTGCCAGCAGCCCCGGGACAGGGACCTATGGCTACACCTTC.

The chain carries TRBV7-3 and TRBJ2-1; 13 bases map to TRBD2. Germline CDR1 reads SGHTA; CDR2 reads FQGTGA. V shed 4 bases and J 8 bases; nucleotides not matched to a gene: 8. The CDR3 sequence is 16 residues long. CDR3 amino acids: CASSSTGLAGMDEQFF. The CDR3 DNA reads as TGTGCCAGCAGCTCCACGGGACTAGCGGGAATGGATGAGCAGTTCTTC.

The chain couples TRBV5-6 to TRBJ2-3; TRBD2 matches at 7 bases. Trimming removed 1 base from V and 3 bases from J; junction bases left unmatched: 11. CDR1 and CDR2 (germline): SGHDT, YYEEEE. This CDR3 region has 17 residues. The CDR3 DNA follows: TGTGCCAGCAGCTTGCCCCTTGGGGCGGGAGCTACAGATACGCAGTATTTT. Its protein is CASSLPLGAGATDTQYF.

This clone occurred a few times. The V gene is TRBV6-6, the J gene TRBJ2-1, with D possibly matching TRBD2 (6 bases). The CDR3 loop spans 15 amino acids. Germline V gives CDR1 MNHNY, CDR2 SVGAGI (reference sequence). V lost 6 bases, J lost 8 bases, and 20 bases lay in between. The CDR3 coding sequence is TGTGCCAGCAGCCCCGGGGGTTCGGGGTCGGATGAGCAGTTCTTC. Amino acids: CASSPGGSGSDEQFF.

The chain combines TRBV29-1 with TRBJ2-1, with 11 bases aligning to TRBD2. Germline values: CDR1 SQVTM, CDR2 ANQGSEA. The junction had 19 bases not matched to a gene; V was cut back by 3 bases and J by 0 bases. The CDR3 consists of 21 residues. The CDR3 spells CSVDRRSGTSGRISSYNEQFF. The CDR3 DNA reads TGCAGCGTTGATCGAAGATCTGGGACTAGCGGCCGAATCAGCTCCTACAATGAGCAGTTCTTC.

The gene calls are TRBV4-3 and TRBJ2-1; the match to TRBD2 covers 11 bases. Germline trimming cut 3 bases from V and 10 bases from J; bases unmatched to any gene: 5. The CDR3 sequence is 14 residues long. The germline gives CDR1 LGHNA, CDR2 YSLEER. In DNA form, the CDR3 reads TGCGCCAGCAGCCATAGCGGGAGGGAACGCGAGCAGTTCTTC. Amino acids: CASSHSGREREQFF.

V and J are TRBV28 and TRBJ2-1; 11 positions agree with TRBD2. The J segment lost 9 bases and the V segment lost 6 bases, leaving 10 bases of the junction unmatched. The CDR3 runs to 15 residues. Germline CDR1 MDHEN, CDR2 SYDVKM. The chain's CDR3 is CASSPTSGSWSEQFF. In DNA form, the CDR3 reads TGTGCCAGCAGCCCAACTAGCGGGAGTTGGAGTGAGCAGTTCTTC. Combining the CDR3 with reference TRBV28 and TRBJ2-1 gives the whole variable domain DVKVTQSSRYLVKRTGEKVFLECVQDMDHENMFWYRQDPGLGLRLIYFSYDVKMKEKGDIPEGYSVSREKKERFSLILESASTNQTSMYLCASSPTSGSWSEQFFGPGTRLTVL.

The chain recombines TRBV20-1 with TRBJ2-1, with D possibly matching TRBD2 (6 bases). Trimming left V 8 bases short and J 6 bases short, with 11 bases between. The CDR3 is made up of 11 amino acids. The germline V gene has CDR1 DFQATT and CDR2 SNEGSKA (reference sequence). The CDR3 nucleotides are TGCAGTCCCGGGACTCCCAATGAGCAGTTCTTC. Its translation is CSPGTPNEQFF.

This clone occurred a few times. This CDR3 is CASSSPSTPGGDGYTF. The CDR3 nucleotides read TGTGCCAGCAGTTCCCCTTCCACCCCGGGAGGCGATGGCTACACCTTC. The chain recombines TRBV28 with TRBJ1-2; no firm D call. Between the trimmed V and J ends, which lost 4 bases and 6 bases, there was a span of 21 bases. CDR3 length equals 16 residues. The germline V gene encodes CDR1 MDHEN and CDR2 SYDVKM.

The chain has TRBV7-9 and TRBJ1-2, with 7 bases aligning to TRBD1. This CDR3 is built from 12 residues. V lost 5 bases to trimming and J lost 8 bases; unmatched junction nucleotides: 5. The germline CDR1 and CDR2 sequences are SEHNR and FQNEAQ (reference sequence). CDR3 protein: CASSGPQGGYTF. CDR3 coding DNA: TGTGCCAGCAGCGGACCACAGGGGGGCTACACCTTC. Variable domain in full (rest from reference TRBV7-9 and TRBJ1-2): DTGVSQNPRHKITKRGQNVTFRCDPISEHNRLYWYRQTLGQGPEFLTYFQNEAQLEKSRLLSDRFSAERPKGSFSTLEIQRTEQGDSAMYLCASSGPQGGYTFGSGTRLTVV.

The chain couples TRBV5-8 to TRBJ2-1; 11 bases are a match to TRBD2. Germline trimming cut 1 base from V and 0 bases from J; bases unmatched to any gene: 3. The CDR3 spans 17 residues. The germline CDR1 and CDR2 sequences are SGHTS and YDEGEE. Here the CDR3 reads CASSLTGTSGSYNEQFF. The CDR3 nucleotides read TGTGCCAGCAGCTTGACCGGGACTAGCGGCTCCTACAATGAGCAGTTCTTC.

The chain is built from TRBV18 and TRBJ2-5, with D unclear. Germline CDR1 is KGHSH and CDR2 is LQKENI. The CDR3 has 13 residues. V lost 2 bases, J lost 1 base, and 5 bases lay in between. The DNA of the CDR3 is TGTGCCAGCTCACCAGCCAGCCAAGAGACCCAGTACTTC. This encodes CASSPASQETQYF.

The rearrangement joins TRBV15 to TRBJ2-3; perhaps D is TRBD1 or TRBD2 (6 bases each). CDR1 is LNHNV, CDR2 YYDKDF, per germline (reference sequence). With 1 base removed from V and 2 bases from J, the gap between germline ends came to 7 bases. This CDR3 comprises 14 residues. The CDR3 here is CATSRGGATDTQYF. The CDR3 nucleotides read TGTGCCACCAGCAGAGGGGGGGCCACAGATACGCAGTATTTT.

The rearrangement uses TRBV29-1 and TRBJ2-5; D unresolved. The V gene lost 2 bases and the J gene lost 6 bases, with 16 bases spanning the gap. The CDR3 extends over 14 amino acids. The V gene's germline CDR1 is SQVTM and CDR2 ANQGSEA. The CDR3 reads CSVEPYSSVKTQYF. DNA of the CDR3: TGCAGCGTTGAACCGTACTCCTCCGTGAAGACCCAGTACTTC. The full variable domain, rest sourced from reference TRBV29-1 and TRBJ2-5, is SAVISQKPSRDICQRGTSLTIQCQVDSQVTMMFWYRQQPGQSLTLIATANQGSEATYESGFVIDKFPISRPNLTFSTLTVSNMSPEDSSIYLCSVEPYSSVKTQYFGPGTRLLVL.

CDR3 loop: CASSVTGANTGELFF. The DNA for the CDR3 is TGTGCCAGCAGTGTTACGGGAGCGAACACCGGGGAGCTGTTTTTT. The J gene is TRBJ2-2, the V gene TRBV6-1, with D possibly TRBD2 on 6 matching bases. Trimming took off 4 bases at V and 0 bases at J, with 9 bases between the two ends. Per the germline V gene, CDR1 is MNHNS and CDR2 is SASEGT. The CDR3 runs 15 residues.

The rearrangement joins TRBV11-1 to TRBJ2-5; D may be TRBD1 or TRBD2 (6 bases each). CDR3 length: 16 residues. Deletions cut 1 base from V and 2 bases from J, with 14 bases between. The germline V gene has CDR1 SGHAT and CDR2 FQDESV (reference sequence). CDR3 region: CASSLEGGLPQETQYF. CDR3 nucleotide sequence: TGTGCCAGCAGCTTAGAAGGGGGGTTACCTCAAGAGACCCAGTACTTC. The full variable domain, in which reference TRBV11-1 and TRBJ2-5 provide the parts outside the CDR3, is EAEVAQSPRYKITEKSQAVAFWCDPISGHATLYWYRQILGQGPELLVQFQDESVVDDSQLPKDRFSAERLKGVDSTLKIQPAELGDSAMYLCASSLEGGLPQETQYFGPGTRLLVL.